These 10 T cell receptor beta chains were sequenced from one sample in a study of blood T cell repertoires in COVID-19. Produced via immunoSEQ multiplex PCR; TCRdb's table is partial and in-frame only. The table shows roughly 34,000 clones, with about 87% occurring only once. The specimen was peripheral blood. Source of these receptors: a man aged 80 or over with active COVID-19.

The chain combines TRBV28 with TRBJ2-5, with D perhaps TRBD2 (7 bases). The CDR3 has 15 residues. V was clipped by 8 bases and J by 1 base, with 17 bases between them. CDR1 and CDR2 from the germline V gene are MDHEN and SYDVKM. CDR3 in amino acids: CASGGASRGQETQYF. As DNA, the CDR3 is TGTGCCAGCGGGGGGGCTAGCCGAGGCCAAGAGACCCAGTACTTC. The whole variable domain, filled in from reference TRBV28 and TRBJ2-5, reads DVKVTQSSRYLVKRTGEKVFLECVQDMDHENMFWYRQDPGLGLRLIYFSYDVKMKEKGDIPEGYSVSREKKERFSLILESASTNQTSMYLCASGGASRGQETQYFGPGTRLLVL.

The chain uses TRBV7-9 and TRBJ2-2, with 7 bases aligning to TRBD1. Germline lookup yields CDR1 SEHNR and CDR2 FQNEAQ (reference sequence). The trim removed 5 bases at V and 6 bases at J, leaving 15 bases unmatched. The CDR3 runs to 17 residues. CDR3 DNA: TGTGCCAGCAGCGCCAGGGGGATCCGACAGGGCGCCGGGGAGCTGTTTTTT. Translated: CASSARGIRQGAGELFF.

The chain uses TRBV29-1 and TRBJ2-5; 12 bases match TRBD2. Germline V CDR1 and CDR2: SQVTM, ANQGSEA. The trim removed 4 bases at V and 4 bases at J, leaving 4 bases unmatched. CDR3 length equals 14 residues. The CDR3 spells CSVVLLAGGETQYF. In DNA form, the CDR3 reads TGCAGCGTTGTTTTACTAGCGGGAGGAGAGACCCAGTACTTC.

This clone was detected once. This sequence joins TRBV6-5 and TRBJ2-7; D is unclear. Trimming stripped 5 bases from V and 5 bases from J, with 16 bases between. The germline V gene has CDR1 MNHEY and CDR2 SVGAGI. The CDR3 loop spans 14 amino acids. CDR3 amino acids: CASSLWARFHEQYF. Written as DNA, the CDR3 is TGTGCCAGCAGTCTTTGGGCCCGCTTCCACGAGCAGTACTTC.

V gene TRBV25-1 combines with J gene TRBJ1-4, with 7 bases fitting TRBD1. Germline V lookup: CDR1 MGHDK, CDR2 SYGVNS. V shed 6 bases and J 2 bases; nucleotides not matched to a gene: 0. This CDR3 has 13 amino acids. CDR3 DNA: TGTGCCAGCAGGGGACAGACTAATGAAAAACTGTTTTTT. Its translation: CASRGQTNEKLFF.

The CDR3 DNA follows: TGTGCCAGCAGCTTAGCAGCGGGAGACGTGGGTGAGCAGTTCTTC. Translating gives CASSLAAGDVGEQFF. This rearrangement joins TRBV7-9 to TRBJ2-1, with 8 bases aligning to TRBD2. The germline V gene has CDR1 SEHNR and CDR2 FQNEAQ (reference sequence). V lost 0 bases and J lost 9; bases outside the gene matches: 7. This CDR3 is 15 amino acids long.

This chain links TRBV27 with TRBJ2-3, with TRBD2 matching over 7 bases. The CDR3 runs to 14 residues. Germline lookup yields CDR1 MNHEY and CDR2 SMNVEV (reference sequence). The ends lost 6 bases at V and 0 bases at J; junction bases unmatched: 3. CDR3 DNA sequence: TGTGCCAGCAGGACTAGCAGAAGCACAGATACGCAGTATTTT. Its protein is CASRTSRSTDTQYF.

The chain recombines TRBV11-3 with TRBJ2-1, with D possibly matching TRBD2 (7 bases). Germline CDR1 reads SGHNT; CDR2 reads YENEEA. This CDR3 contains 13 residues. The germline V and J ends were trimmed by 5 bases and 15 bases, with 20 bases remaining between them. The CDR3 loop reads CASSHRMGGQLFF. The CDR3 bases are TGTGCCAGCAGCCACCGGATGGGGGGGCAACTGTTCTTC.

This chain links TRBV11-3 with TRBJ2-2; 8 bases map to TRBD1. This CDR3 contains 14 residues. Germline V gives CDR1 SGHNT, CDR2 YENEEA. J lost 6 bases, V lost 5 bases, and 5 bases had no gene match. The CDR3 is CASSPQQGAGELFF. The CDR3 nucleotides read TGTGCCAGCAGCCCTCAACAGGGGGCCGGGGAGCTGTTTTTT. The whole variable domain, filled in from reference TRBV11-3 and TRBJ2-2, reads EAGVVQSPRYKIIEKKQPVAFWCNPISGHNTLYWYLQNLGQGPELLIRYENEEAVDDSQLPKDRFSAERLKGVDSTLKIQPAELGDSAVYLCASSPQQGAGELFFGEGSRLTVL.

V and J are TRBV13 and TRBJ2-2; 11 bases are shared with TRBD1. The CDR3 totals 17 residues. V lost 0 bases, J lost 3 bases, and 3 bases stayed unmatched. The germline V gene encodes CDR1 PRHDT and CDR2 FYEKMQ (reference sequence). The CDR3 DNA reads TGTGCCAGCAGCTTAGGATGGACAGGGGGCGACACCGGGGAGCTGTTTTTT. It codes for CASSLGWTGGDTGELFF.